Included here is one T cell receptor beta chain sequence, with context. The germline V gene encodes CDR1 LNHDA and CDR2 SQIVND (reference sequence). Losses at the gene ends were 2 bases for V and 6 bases for J; bases not matched to a gene: 6. This CDR3 comprises 15 residues. Original analysis: How many nucleated cells were present was estimated from reference gene primer amplification. Here immunoSEQ multiplex PCR was the method, and the copy in TCRdb shows in-frame clones only, minus some. The V and J calls and the clone size are those of that table, but D and trimming were determined from the DNA. Of 150,000 to 200,000 clones in the sample, around three quarters were seen once. These data belong to a study of blood T cell repertoires in COVID-19. Overall study context: Acute and convalescent COVID-19 specimens originated in the United States, Italy and Spain.

This sequence joins TRBV19 and TRBJ2-7, with TRBD2 matching over 11 bases. The specimen sequenced was peripheral blood. The source is a man aged 60-69 years with active or convalescent COVID-19. CDR3 in amino acids: CASSIQASGRPEQYF. CDR3 sequence (DNA): TGTGCCAGTAGTATACAGGCTAGCGGGAGGCCCGAGCAGTACTTC. Together with reference TRBV19 and TRBJ2-7, the CDR3 gives the full variable domain: DGGITQSPKYLFRKEGQNVTLSCEQNLNHDAMYWYRQDPGQGLRLIYYSQIVNDFQKGDIAEGYSVSREKKESFPLTVTSAQKNPTAFYLCASSIQASGRPEQYFGPGTRLTVT.